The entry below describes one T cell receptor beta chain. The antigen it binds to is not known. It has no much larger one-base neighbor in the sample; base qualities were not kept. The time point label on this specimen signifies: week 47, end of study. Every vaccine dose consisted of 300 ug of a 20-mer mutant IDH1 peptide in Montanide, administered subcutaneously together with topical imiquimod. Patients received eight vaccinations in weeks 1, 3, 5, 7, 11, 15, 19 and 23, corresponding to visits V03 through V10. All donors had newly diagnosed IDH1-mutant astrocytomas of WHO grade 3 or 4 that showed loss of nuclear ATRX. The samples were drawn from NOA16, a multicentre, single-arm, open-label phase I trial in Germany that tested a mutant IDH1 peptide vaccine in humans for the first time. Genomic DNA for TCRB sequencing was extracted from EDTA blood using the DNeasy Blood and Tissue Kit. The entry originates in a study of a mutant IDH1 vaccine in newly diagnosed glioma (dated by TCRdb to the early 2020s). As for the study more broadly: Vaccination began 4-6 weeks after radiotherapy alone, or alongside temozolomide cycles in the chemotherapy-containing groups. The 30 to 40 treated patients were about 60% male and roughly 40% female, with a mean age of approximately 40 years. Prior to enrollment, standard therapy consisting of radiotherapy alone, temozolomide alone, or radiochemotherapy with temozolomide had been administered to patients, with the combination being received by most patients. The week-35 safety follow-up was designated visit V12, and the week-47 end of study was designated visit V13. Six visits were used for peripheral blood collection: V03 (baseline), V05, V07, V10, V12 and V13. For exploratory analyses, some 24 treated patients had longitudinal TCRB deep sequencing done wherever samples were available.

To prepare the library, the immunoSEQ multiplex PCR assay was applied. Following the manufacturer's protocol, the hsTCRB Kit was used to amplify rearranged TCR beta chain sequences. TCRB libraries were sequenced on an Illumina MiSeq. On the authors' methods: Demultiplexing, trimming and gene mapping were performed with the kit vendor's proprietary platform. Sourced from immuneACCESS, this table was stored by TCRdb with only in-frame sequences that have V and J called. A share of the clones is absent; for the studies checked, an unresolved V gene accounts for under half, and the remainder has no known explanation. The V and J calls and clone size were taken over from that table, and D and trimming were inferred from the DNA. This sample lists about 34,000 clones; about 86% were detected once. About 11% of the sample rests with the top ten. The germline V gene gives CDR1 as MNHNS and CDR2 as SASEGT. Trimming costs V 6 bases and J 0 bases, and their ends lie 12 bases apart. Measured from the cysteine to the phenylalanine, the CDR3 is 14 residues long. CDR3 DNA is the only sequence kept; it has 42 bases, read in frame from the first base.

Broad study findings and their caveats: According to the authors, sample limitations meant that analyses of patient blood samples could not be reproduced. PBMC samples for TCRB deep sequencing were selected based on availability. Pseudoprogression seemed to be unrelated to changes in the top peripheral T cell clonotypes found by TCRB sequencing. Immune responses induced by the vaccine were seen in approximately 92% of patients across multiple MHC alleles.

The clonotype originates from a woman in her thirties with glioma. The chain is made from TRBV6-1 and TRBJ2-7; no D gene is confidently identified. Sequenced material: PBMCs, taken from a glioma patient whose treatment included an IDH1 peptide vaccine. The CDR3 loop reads CASSFGRNSYEQYF. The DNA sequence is TGTGCCAGCAGCTTTGGCAGGAACTCCTACGAGCAGTACTTC.